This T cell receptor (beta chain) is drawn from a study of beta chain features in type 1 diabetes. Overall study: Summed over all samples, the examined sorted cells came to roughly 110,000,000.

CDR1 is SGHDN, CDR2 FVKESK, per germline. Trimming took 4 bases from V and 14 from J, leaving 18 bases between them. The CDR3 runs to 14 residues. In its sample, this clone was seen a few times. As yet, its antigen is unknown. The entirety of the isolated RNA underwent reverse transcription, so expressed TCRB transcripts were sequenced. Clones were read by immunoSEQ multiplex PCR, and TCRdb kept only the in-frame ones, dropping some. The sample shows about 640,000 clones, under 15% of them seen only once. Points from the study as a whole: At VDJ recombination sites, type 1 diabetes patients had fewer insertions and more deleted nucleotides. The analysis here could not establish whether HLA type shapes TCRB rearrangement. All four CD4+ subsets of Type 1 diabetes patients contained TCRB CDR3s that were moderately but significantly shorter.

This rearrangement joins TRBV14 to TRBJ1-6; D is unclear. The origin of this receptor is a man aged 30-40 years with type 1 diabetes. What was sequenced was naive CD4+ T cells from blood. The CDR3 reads CASSRKSLSPTLHF. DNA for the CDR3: TGTGCCAGCAGCCGAAAATCGCTGTCTCCAACCCTCCACTTT.